The next 3 T cell receptor beta chains were all read from a single sample in a study of patients and donors after allogeneic stem cell transplantation. TCRdb fed the RT-PCR reads into MiXCR, producing one record per CDR3 protein. The repertoire includes over 350,000 distinct CDR3 sequences, 16% of them detected once, and roughly 7.2% sits in the top ten. The source material was blood, either unsorted or a sorted T cell fraction (not recorded which). The receptors were gathered from a human donor who was either an allogeneic HSCT recipient or a stem cell or donor lymphocyte infusion donor (not recorded which). It is not recorded whose cells these are; they may come from a transplant donor.

The chain's CDR3 is CASSLGGGVRNEQYF. The CDR3 DNA sequence: TGTGCCAGCAGCTTAGGTGGAGGGGTAAGAAACGAGCAGTACTTC. V usage is TRBV7-8 and J usage is TRBJ2-7, with a possible D match to TRBD2 (6 bases). The CDR3 is 15 amino acids. Trimming removed 1 base from V and 5 bases from J, with 15 bases in between. Germline lookup yields CDR1 SGHVS and CDR2 FQNEAQ.

The genes are TRBV27 and TRBJ2-7, with D possibly matching TRBD1 (6 bases). Trimming stripped 8 bases from V and 2 bases from J, with 13 bases between. Per the germline V gene, CDR1 is MNHEY and CDR2 is SMNVEV (reference sequence). The CDR3 spans 13 residues. This CDR3 reads CASRQDRTYEQYF. In nucleotides, the CDR3 is TGTGCCAGCCGCCAGGACAGAACCTACGAGCAGTACTTC.

This clonotype turned up a few times. The chain couples TRBV4-1 to TRBJ1-1; D may be TRBD1 (6 bases). Germline-derived CDR1 and CDR2 are MGHRA and YSYEKL. This CDR3 spans 14 amino acids. V lost 4 bases and J lost 6, with 15 bases in between. CDR3: CASSPHRDGPEAFF. Here the CDR3 DNA reads TGCGCCAGCAGCCCTCACAGGGATGGGCCTGAAGCTTTCTTT.